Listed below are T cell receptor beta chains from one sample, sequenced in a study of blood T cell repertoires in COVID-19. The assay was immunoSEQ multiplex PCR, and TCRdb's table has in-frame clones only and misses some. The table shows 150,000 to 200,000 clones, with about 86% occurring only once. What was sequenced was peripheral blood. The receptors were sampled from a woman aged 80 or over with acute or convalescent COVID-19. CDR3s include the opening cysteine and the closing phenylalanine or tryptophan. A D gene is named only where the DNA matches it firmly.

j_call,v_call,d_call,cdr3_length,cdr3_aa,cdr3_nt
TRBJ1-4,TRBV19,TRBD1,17,CASSSSDRGRSYEKLFF,TGTGCCAGTAGTTCTTCAGACAGGGGGCGATCGTACGAAAAACTGTTTTTT
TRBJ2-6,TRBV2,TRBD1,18,CASELLTGLSPGANVLTF,TGTGCCAGCGAACTCCTGACAGGGCTTAGTCCTGGGGCCAACGTCCTGACTTTC
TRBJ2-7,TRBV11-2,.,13,CASSRRGNYEQYF,TGTGCCAGCAGCAGAAGGGGGAACTACGAGCAGTACTTC
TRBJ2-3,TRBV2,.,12,CASSYYRDTQYF,TGTGCCAGCAGCTATTATCGGGATACGCAGTATTTT
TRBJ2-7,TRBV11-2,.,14,CASSTKTRYYEQYF,TGTGCCAGCAGCACCAAGACTAGGTACTACGAGCAGTACTTC
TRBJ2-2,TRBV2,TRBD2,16,CASSERREVYTGELFF,TGTGCCAGCAGTGAACGGCGGGAGGTGTACACCGGGGAGCTGTTTTTT
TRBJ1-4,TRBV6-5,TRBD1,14,CASSPTGANEKLFF,TGTGCCAGCAGTCCCACAGGGGCTAATGAAAAACTGTTTTTT
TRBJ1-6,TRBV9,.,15,CASSVGEQPNSPLHF,TGTGCCAGCAGCGTAGGTGAACAGCCTAATTCACCCCTCCACTTT
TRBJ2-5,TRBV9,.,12,CASRGPQETQYF,TGTGCCAGCAGGGGGCCCCAAGAGACCCAGTACTTC
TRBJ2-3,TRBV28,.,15,CASSLLAGGTDTQYF,TGTGCCAGCAGTTTATTGGCAGGCGGCACAGATACGCAGTATTTT
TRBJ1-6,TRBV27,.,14,CASRYRERSSPLHF,TGTGCCAGCAGGTACAGGGAGCGCTCATCACCCCTCCACTTT
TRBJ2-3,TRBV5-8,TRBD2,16,CASSSELAGGLDTQYF,TGTGCCAGCAGCAGCGAGCTAGCGGGGGGTTTAGATACGCAGTATTTT
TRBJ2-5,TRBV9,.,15,CASSVGAGNQETQYF,TGTGCCAGCAGCGTAGGGGCAGGGAATCAAGAGACCCAGTACTTC
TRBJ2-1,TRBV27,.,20,CASSPNPEWATDQLYNEQFF,TGTGCCAGCAGTCCAAATCCCGAGTGGGCGACAGACCAACTATACAATGAGCAGTTCTTC
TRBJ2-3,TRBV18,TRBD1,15,CASSPWDRGPDTQYF,TGTGCCAGCTCACCATGGGACAGGGGTCCAGATACGCAGTATTTT
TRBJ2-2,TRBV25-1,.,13,CASTQTNTGELFF,TGTGCCAGCACACAGACGAACACCGGGGAGCTGTTTTTT